These 3 T cell receptor beta chains were all obtained from the same sample, sequenced in a study of regulatory T cells in long-lasting Graves disease (dated by TCRdb to about 2021). The library was prepared using multiplex PCR. These reads were obtained on an Illumina HiSeq 4000. iRepertoire HTBI primers and Arm-PCR amplification of CDR3 regions were used to construct TCR beta libraries. The raw public data were reprocessed by TCRdb itself: fastp quality trimming at Q25, MiXCR clonotype calling, in-frame beta chains only. Under each unique CDR3 protein, matching rows form one entry showing the most common genes and DNA. In this sample the table shows about 290,000 distinct CDR3 sequences, roughly a fifth of which occur a single time. The ten largest clonotypes hold more than 50% of the sample. The sample's time point label is to be understood as: persistent/refractory GD, antithyroid drugs over 5 years with positive TRAb. For both TCR sequencing and RNA sequencing, RNA was extracted from PBMCs using TRIzol.

Sequences were derived from peripheral blood mononuclear cells (PBMCs), sampled when the disease was refractory, from a patient treated with antithyroid drugs. These TCRs come from a female donor with Graves disease.

This clonotype has just a few counts. The chain is built from TRBV5-5 and TRBJ2-5; 7 bases map to TRBD1. The ends lost 2 bases at V and 3 bases at J; junction bases unmatched: 10. This CDR3 has 16 amino acids. The germline gives CDR1 SGHKS, CDR2 YYEKEE (reference sequence). The CDR3 protein is CASSLKTGHWEETQYF. As DNA, the CDR3 is TGTGCCAGCAGCTTAAAGACAGGGCATTGGGAAGAGACCCAGTACTTC.

V and J are TRBV4-1 and TRBJ1-2; 7 bases fit TRBD1. This CDR3 has 16 amino acids. Germline V gene data show CDR1 as MGHRA and CDR2 as YSYEKL. V shed 2 bases, J shed 3 bases, and the junction held 9 bases outside the gene matches. CDR3 bases: TGCGCCAGCAGCCAACGACAGGGTCGGGATGACTATGGCTACACCTTC. Encoded protein: CASSQRQGRDDYGYTF.

The sample holds many counts of this clonotype. The CDR3 sequence is CASSEKALRSQYEQYF. DNA for the CDR3: TGTGCCAGCAGTGAAAAGGCCCTCCGGAGCCAATACGAGCAGTACTTC. V is TRBV2 and J is TRBJ2-7; the D is unclear. This CDR3 has 16 residues. Germline V gene data show CDR1 as SNHLY and CDR2 as FYNNEI. V was cut by 2 bases and J by 4 bases, with 18 bases left in between. The whole variable domain, remainder taken from reference TRBV2 and TRBJ2-7, is EPEVTQTPSHQVTQMGQEVILRCVPISNHLYFYWYRQILGQKVEFLVSFYNNEISEKSEIFDDQFSVERPDGSNFTLKIRSTKLEDSAMYFCASSEKALRSQYEQYFGPGTRLTVT.